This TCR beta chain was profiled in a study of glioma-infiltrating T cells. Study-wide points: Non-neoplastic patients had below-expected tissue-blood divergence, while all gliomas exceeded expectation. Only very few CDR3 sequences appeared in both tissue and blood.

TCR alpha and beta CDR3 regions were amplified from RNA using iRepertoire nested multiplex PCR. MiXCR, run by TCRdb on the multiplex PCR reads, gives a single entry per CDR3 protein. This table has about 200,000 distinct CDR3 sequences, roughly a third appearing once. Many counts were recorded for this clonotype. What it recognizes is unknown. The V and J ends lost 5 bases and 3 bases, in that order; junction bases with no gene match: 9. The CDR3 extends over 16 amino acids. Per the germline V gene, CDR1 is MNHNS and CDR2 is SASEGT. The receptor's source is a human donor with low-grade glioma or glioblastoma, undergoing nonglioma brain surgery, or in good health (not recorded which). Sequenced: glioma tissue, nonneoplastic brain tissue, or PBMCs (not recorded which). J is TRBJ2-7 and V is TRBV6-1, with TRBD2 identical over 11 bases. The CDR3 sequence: CASSFPGTSGIYEQYF. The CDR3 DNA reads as TGTGCCAGCAGTTTTCCCGGGACTAGCGGCATCTACGAGCAGTACTTC.